This T cell receptor (beta chain) was identified in a study of beta chain features in type 1 diabetes. About the research overall: No age, gender or cell yield differences were seen between patients and healthy donors. The study, taken as a whole, reports: Type 1 diabetes patients had VDJ junctions that carried fewer insertions and more deletions.

Each of the sorted populations had a purity greater than 98%. On this clone: Its cognate antigen is unknown.

Trimming cost V 5 bases and J 11 bases, with 15 bases left between them. This CDR3 contains 12 residues. CDR1 SGHVS and CDR2 FQNEAQ come from the germline V gene. Sequenced material consisted of expressed TCRB transcripts (all of the isolated RNA was reverse transcribed). Produced via immunoSEQ multiplex PCR; TCRdb's table is partial and in-frame only. The profile shows 900,000 or so clones, 17% of them singletons. The sequencing input was naive CD4+ T cells from blood. This chain links TRBV7-8 with TRBJ2-5; the D is unclear. This TCR derives from a woman under 30 in good health. As DNA, the CDR3 is TGTGCCAGCAGCCCCCCCCGCTCCGGGCAGTACTTC. Protein sequence: CASSPPRSGQYF.